Listed below are T cell receptor beta chains from one sample, sequenced in a study of blood T cell repertoires in COVID-19. Only in-frame clones appear in the TCRdb table, and some are missing; sequencing was by immunoSEQ multiplex PCR. Of 100,000 to 150,000 clones detected, under 85% appear once; the ten largest clones hold roughly 9.7%. The source material was peripheral blood. The receptor source for this set is a man aged 40-49 years with active or convalescent COVID-19. CDR3s include the opening cysteine and the closing phenylalanine or tryptophan. The order of the fields is D gene, J gene, V gene, clone size, CDR3 protein, CDR3 DNA. A D gene is named only where the DNA matches it firmly. A row's size may be missing; if present it is once, few, many or a size class.

d_call: TRBD1
j_call: TRBJ1-2
v_call: TRBV5-6
clone_size: .
cdr3_aa: CASRWEQGTHYGYTF
cdr3_nt: TGTGCCAGCAGGTGGGAACAGGGGACGCACTATGGCTACACCTTC

d_call: .
j_call: TRBJ1-4
v_call: TRBV3-1/TRBV3-2
clone_size: .
cdr3_aa: CASSLPGATNEKLFF
cdr3_nt: TGTGCCAGCAGCCTGCCGGGAGCAACTAATGAAAAACTGTTTTTT

d_call: .
j_call: TRBJ2-2
v_call: TRBV24-1
clone_size: .
cdr3_aa: CATSGGQGANTGELFF
cdr3_nt: TGTGCCACCAGTGGGGGGCAGGGAGCGAACACCGGGGAGCTGTTTTTT

d_call: .
j_call: TRBJ2-1
v_call: TRBV27
clone_size: .
cdr3_aa: CASSSTSLGAGEQFF
cdr3_nt: TGTGCCAGCAGTTCGACAAGTCTGGGAGCTGGTGAGCAGTTCTTC

d_call: .
j_call: TRBJ1-2
v_call: TRBV9
clone_size: .
cdr3_aa: CASSVELGGDYGYTF
cdr3_nt: TGTGCCAGCAGCGTAGAGTTAGGGGGTGACTATGGCTACACCTTC

d_call: .
j_call: TRBJ1-5
v_call: TRBV7-9
clone_size: few
cdr3_aa: CASSPLGGQPQHF
cdr3_nt: TGTGCCAGCAGCCCCCTAGGAGGACAGCCCCAGCATTTT

d_call: TRBD2
j_call: TRBJ2-2
v_call: TRBV7-2
clone_size: .
cdr3_aa: CASSLKTSGTGELFF
cdr3_nt: TGTGCCAGCAGCTTAAAGACTAGCGGGACCGGGGAGCTGTTTTTT

d_call: TRBD1
j_call: TRBJ1-3
v_call: TRBV30
clone_size: .
cdr3_aa: CAWRPTTGARSGNTIYF
cdr3_nt: TGTGCCTGGAGGCCCACTACAGGGGCCCGCTCTGGAAACACCATATATTTT

d_call: TRBD1
j_call: TRBJ2-2
v_call: TRBV7-3
clone_size: once
cdr3_aa: CASSLTTPRGRPGELFF
cdr3_nt: TGTGCCAGCAGCTTAACCACCCCTAGGGGGCGACCCGGGGAGCTGTTTTTT

d_call: .
j_call: TRBJ1-3
v_call: TRBV7-2
clone_size: .
cdr3_aa: CASSFQGTTGNTIYF
cdr3_nt: TGTGCCAGCAGTTTTCAGGGGACAACTGGAAACACCATATATTTT

d_call: .
j_call: TRBJ2-3
v_call: TRBV20-1
clone_size: .
cdr3_aa: CSARKAGTQYF
cdr3_nt: TGCAGTGCACGGAAAGCGGGTACGCAGTATTTT

d_call: TRBD2
j_call: TRBJ2-2
v_call: TRBV5-1
clone_size: .
cdr3_aa: CASSLGPGGTTGELFF
cdr3_nt: TGCGCCAGCAGCTTGGGTCCCGGGGGGACCACCGGGGAGCTGTTTTTT

d_call: TRBD1
j_call: TRBJ2-7
v_call: TRBV25-1
clone_size: .
cdr3_aa: CATGIPRQGDYEQYF
cdr3_nt: TGTGCCACCGGGATTCCACGACAGGGGGACTACGAGCAGTACTTC

d_call: .
j_call: TRBJ2-7
v_call: TRBV11-2
clone_size: .
cdr3_aa: CASSFGGTTYEQYF
cdr3_nt: TGTGCCAGCAGTTTCGGGGGGACAACCTACGAGCAGTACTTC

d_call: TRBD2
j_call: TRBJ2-1
v_call: TRBV6-2/TRBV6-3
clone_size: .
cdr3_aa: CASSYALAGGYNEQFF
cdr3_nt: TGTGCCAGCAGTTACGCACTAGCGGGGGGCTACAATGAGCAGTTCTTC

d_call: TRBD2
j_call: TRBJ2-3
v_call: TRBV5-1
clone_size: few
cdr3_aa: CASSLDGGASRDTQYF
cdr3_nt: TGCGCCAGCAGCTTGGACGGGGGGGCCTCGAGAGATACGCAGTATTTT

d_call: TRBD1
j_call: TRBJ1-2
v_call: TRBV9
clone_size: once
cdr3_aa: CASSPGGQGDYGYTF
cdr3_nt: TGTGCCAGCAGCCCCGGGGGACAGGGCGACTATGGCTACACCTTC

d_call: .
j_call: TRBJ1-1
v_call: TRBV7-9
clone_size: .
cdr3_aa: CASSLQRRAEAFF
cdr3_nt: TGTGCCAGCAGCTTACAACGGCGGGCTGAAGCTTTCTTT

d_call: .
j_call: TRBJ2-1
v_call: TRBV7-3
clone_size: .
cdr3_aa: CASSLEVGGYYNEQFF
cdr3_nt: TGTGCCAGCAGCTTAGAGGTTGGCGGGTACTACAATGAGCAGTTCTTC

d_call: .
j_call: TRBJ2-7
v_call: TRBV7-2
clone_size: .
cdr3_aa: CASSLESGAGGQYF
cdr3_nt: TGTGCCAGCAGCTTAGAATCGGGCGCCGGGGGGCAATACTTC